The present T cell receptor (beta chain) was sequenced within a study of shared clonotypes between healthy human individuals. Study overall: A couple of women and three men aged 18 to 49 served as donors.

CDR3 length equals 16 residues. The V and J ends lost 1 base and 6 bases respectively, with 20 bases between them. Germline CDR1 and CDR2: SGHDT and YYEEEE. Study-level results: Naive subsets usually exceeded memory subsets in estimated richness.

The run depth of the assay was deep. Clones were read by immunoSEQ multiplex PCR, and TCRdb kept only the in-frame ones, dropping some. This table holds under 300,000 clones, 60% to 80% found once. With respect to this clone: What it binds is not known.

The chain couples TRBV5-6 to TRBJ2-7; tentatively, D is TRBD2 (6 bases). The TCR was taken from a man aged 25 to 45 in good health. Sequencing was done on a sample of memory CD4+ T cells sorted from blood. The subset here: CD45RA-negative fraction. Here the CDR3 reads CASSLPGASLWGEQYF. The CDR3 region has the DNA TGTGCCAGCAGCTTGCCGGGAGCGAGCCTTTGGGGCGAGCAGTACTTC.